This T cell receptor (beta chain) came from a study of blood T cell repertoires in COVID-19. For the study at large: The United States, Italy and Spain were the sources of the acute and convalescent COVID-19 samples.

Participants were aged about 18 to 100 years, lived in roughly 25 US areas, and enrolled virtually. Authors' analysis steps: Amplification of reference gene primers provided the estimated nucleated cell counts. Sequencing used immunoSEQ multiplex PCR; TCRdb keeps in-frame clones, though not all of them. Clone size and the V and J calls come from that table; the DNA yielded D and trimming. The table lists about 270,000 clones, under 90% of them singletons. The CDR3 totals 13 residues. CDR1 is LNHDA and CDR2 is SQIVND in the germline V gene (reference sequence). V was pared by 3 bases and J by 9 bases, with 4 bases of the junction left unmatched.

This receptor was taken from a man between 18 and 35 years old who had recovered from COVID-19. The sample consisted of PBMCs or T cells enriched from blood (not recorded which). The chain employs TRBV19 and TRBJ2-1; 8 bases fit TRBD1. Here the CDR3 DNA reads TGTGCCAGTAGTATCACAGGGGGGATTGAGCAGTTCTTC. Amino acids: CASSITGGIEQFF.